This record covers a single T cell receptor (beta chain). Its matching antigen is unknown. The time point: week 5, during vaccination. Vaccination used 300 ug of mutant IDH1 20-mer peptide per dose, with topical imiquimod. Each donor presented with a new WHO grade 3 or 4 astrocytoma that tested IDH1-mutant and showed ATRX loss. Germline values: CDR1 SGHKS, CDR2 YYEKEE (reference sequence). The CDR3 spans 13 residues. Trimming took off 0 bases at V and 2 bases at J, with 6 bases between the two ends. This entry comes from a study of a mutant IDH1 vaccine in newly diagnosed glioma. Study-wide background: Previous care, which was radiotherapy, temozolomide, or both, most often involved both.

Generated by immunoSEQ multiplex PCR, the TCRdb table keeps only in-frame clones and is missing some. Of 70,000 to 100,000 clones in the sample, roughly nine tenths were seen once. The sample in question was PBMCs, obtained from a glioma patient whose treatment included an IDH1 peptide vaccine. The chain couples TRBV5-5 to TRBJ2-7; no reliable D call. The source is a woman between 45 and 65 years old with glioma. As DNA, the CDR3 is TGTGCCAGCAGCTTGGCGCTTCCCTACGAGCAGTACTTC. This gives the protein CASSLALPYEQYF.